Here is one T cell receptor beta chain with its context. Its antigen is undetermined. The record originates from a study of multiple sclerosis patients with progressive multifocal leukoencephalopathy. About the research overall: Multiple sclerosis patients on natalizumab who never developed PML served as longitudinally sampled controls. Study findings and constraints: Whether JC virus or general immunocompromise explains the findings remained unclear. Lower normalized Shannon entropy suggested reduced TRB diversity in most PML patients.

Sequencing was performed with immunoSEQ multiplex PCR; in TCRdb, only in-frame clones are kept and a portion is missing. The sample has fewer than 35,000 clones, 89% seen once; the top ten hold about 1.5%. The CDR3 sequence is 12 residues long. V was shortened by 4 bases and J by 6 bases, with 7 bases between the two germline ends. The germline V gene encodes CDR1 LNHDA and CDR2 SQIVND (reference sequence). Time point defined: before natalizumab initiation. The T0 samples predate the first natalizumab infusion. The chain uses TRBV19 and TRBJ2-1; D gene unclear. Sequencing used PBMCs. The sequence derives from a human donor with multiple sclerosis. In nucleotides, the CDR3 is TGTGCCAGTAGTACCGGCCCCAATGAGCAGTTCTTC. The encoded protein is CASSTGPNEQFF.